The 5 T cell receptor beta chains in this list originate from one sample, sequenced in a study of blood T cell repertoires in COVID-19. The table came from immunoSEQ multiplex PCR; TCRdb's copy has only in-frame clones and leaves some out. The sample carries fewer than 250,000 clones, under 90% recorded once. The sample taken for sequencing was peripheral blood. The receptor set was obtained from a woman aged 40 to 50 with active or convalescent COVID-19.

J is TRBJ2-1 and V is TRBV19; 12 bases line up with TRBD2. CDR1 is LNHDA, CDR2 SQIVND, per germline (reference sequence). Trimming removed 2 bases from V and 7 bases from J; junction bases left unmatched: 6. CDR3 size: 16 residues. In DNA form, the CDR3 reads TGTGCCAGTAGTATATGGCTAGCGGGGGGGGCAAATGAGCAGTTCTTC. This gives the protein CASSIWLAGGANEQFF.

DNA of the CDR3: TGTGCCAGCAGCTCCCCCGTAGCTAGCGGGAACACAGATACGCAGTATTTT. Translation: CASSSPVASGNTDTQYF. This chain connects TRBV7-9 to TRBJ2-3; TRBD2 matches at 9 bases. In germline, CDR1 is SEHNR, CDR2 FQNEAQ (reference sequence). V shed 4 bases, J shed 2 bases, and the junction held 10 bases outside the gene matches. This CDR3 comprises 17 residues.

V is TRBV10-3 and J is TRBJ1-1, with 7 bases lining up with TRBD1. This CDR3 contains 16 residues. Per germline, CDR1 ENHRY and CDR2 SYGVKD. The ends lost 6 bases at V and 0 bases at J; junction bases unmatched: 10. The CDR3 nucleotides are TGTGCCATCAGCCGGGGGATACAGGGGCTGAACACTGAAGCTTTCTTT. It yields the protein CAISRGIQGLNTEAFF.

The chain employs TRBV6-6 and TRBJ1-6; D uncertain. Germline CDR1 reads MNHNY; CDR2 reads SVGAGI (reference sequence). The CDR3 runs 13 residues. V dropped 2 bases and J dropped 7 bases, with 6 bases sitting between them. The DNA of the CDR3 is TGTGCCAGCAGTTACCCTCGGAATTCACCCCTCCACTTT. Residues: CASSYPRNSPLHF.

The chain has TRBV27 and TRBJ1-4; the D is unclear. Germline loops: CDR1 MNHEY, CDR2 SMNVEV (reference sequence). This CDR3 has 16 residues. Trimming pared 2 bases from V and 0 bases from J, leaving 10 bases between. For the CDR3, the DNA is TGTGCCAGCAGTTTAGGGCAGACACCAACTAATGAAAAACTGTTTTTT. It translates to CASSLGQTPTNEKLFF.